This T cell receptor beta chain was found in a study of T cells in Graves' hyperthyroidism and ophthalmopathy. Inclusion characteristics of ophthalmopathy patients comprised a Clinical Activity Score of at least 3, a NOSPECS grade of at least 4, and duration under 3 months. Diagnoses were established using clinical symptoms, serum thyroxine and TRAb, thyroid ultrasound and orbital computed tomography. This CDR3 spans 14 amino acids. V lost 3 bases and J 2 bases, leaving 14 bases between the germline ends. Germline V lookup: CDR1 DFQATT, CDR2 SNEGSKA (reference sequence). This clonotype was found a few times. The investigators amplified TCR beta CDR3 regions from RNA transcripts. The HTBI primer set served for first-round RT-PCR of the TCR CDR3. TCRdb itself ran the multiplex PCR reads through MiXCR, one entry per CDR3 protein. The sample lists under 550,000 distinct CDR3 sequences; about 20% were seen once.

The clonotype originates from a man in his forties or fifties with Graves' ophthalmopathy. The chain couples TRBV20-1 to TRBJ2-7; D is unclear. Specimen: blood. Here the CDR3 reads CSASSRIRAYEQYF. CDR3 DNA sequence: TGCAGTGCTAGCTCCAGGATTCGTGCCTACGAGCAGTACTTC.